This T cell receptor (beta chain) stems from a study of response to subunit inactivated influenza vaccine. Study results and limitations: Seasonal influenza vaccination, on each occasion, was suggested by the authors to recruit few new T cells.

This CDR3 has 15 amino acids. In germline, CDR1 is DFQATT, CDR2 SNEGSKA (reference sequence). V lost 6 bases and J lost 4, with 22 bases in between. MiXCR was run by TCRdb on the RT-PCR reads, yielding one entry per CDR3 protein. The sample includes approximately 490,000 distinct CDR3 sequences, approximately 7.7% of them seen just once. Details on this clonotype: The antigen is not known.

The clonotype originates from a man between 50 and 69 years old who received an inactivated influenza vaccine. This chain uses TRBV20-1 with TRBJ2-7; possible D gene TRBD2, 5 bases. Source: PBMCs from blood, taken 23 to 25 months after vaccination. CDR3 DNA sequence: TGCAGTGCAACCGGGCCCGGGGAGTTGGGTTACGAGCAGTACTTC. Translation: CSATGPGELGYEQYF.